A single T cell receptor (beta chain) is shown here with its context. Original data processing: Quantification of nucleated cells was approximated via reference gene primer amplification. Sequencing used immunoSEQ multiplex PCR; TCRdb keeps in-frame clones, though not all of them. V, J and clone size reflect that table, while D and trimming were determined from the DNA. The sample shows around 26,000 clones, under 85% of them seen only once. The sample originates from a study of blood T cell repertoires in COVID-19. For the study at large: The cDNA or gDNA used as material had been derived from T cells, B-cell-depleted T cells, or PBMCs.

The V and J ends lost 4 bases and 4 bases, in that order; junction bases with no gene match: 9. The CDR3 spans 17 residues. Germline V gene lookup returns CDR1 SGHDN and CDR2 FVKESK. The receptor's source is a man aged 70 or older with acute or convalescent COVID-19. The chain combines TRBV14 with TRBJ2-1; TRBD2 agrees at 11 bases. Material: peripheral blood. The CDR3 coding sequence is TGTGCCAGCAGCCCCCGACTAGCGGGATTCCTTTACAATGAGCAGTTCTTC. This codes for CASSPRLAGFLYNEQFF.